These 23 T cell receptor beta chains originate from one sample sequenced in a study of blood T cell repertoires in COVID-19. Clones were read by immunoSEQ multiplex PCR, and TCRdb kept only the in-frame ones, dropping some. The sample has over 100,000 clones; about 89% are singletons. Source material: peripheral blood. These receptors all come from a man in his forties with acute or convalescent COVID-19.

CDR3 nucleotide sequence: TGTGCCAGCACCCCCCCCCGGGGTGAGAACATTCAGTACTTC. Translating gives CASTPPRGENIQYF. This chain uses TRBV25-1 with TRBJ2-4; D is perhaps TRBD2 (5 bases). CDR1 is MGHDK, CDR2 SYGVNS, per germline. The CDR3 contains 14 residues. The V gene lost 7 bases and the J gene lost 7 bases, with 17 bases spanning the gap.

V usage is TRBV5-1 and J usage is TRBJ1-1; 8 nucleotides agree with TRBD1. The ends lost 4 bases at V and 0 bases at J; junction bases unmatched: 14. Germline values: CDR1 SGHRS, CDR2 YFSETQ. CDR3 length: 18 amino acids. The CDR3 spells CASSRQPRTGTMNTEAFF. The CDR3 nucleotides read TGCGCCAGCAGCCGACAACCAAGGACAGGGACTATGAACACTGAAGCTTTCTTT. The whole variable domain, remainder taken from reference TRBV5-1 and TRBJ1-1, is KAGVTQTPRYLIKTRGQQVTLSCSPISGHRSVSWYQQTPGQGLQFLFEYFSETQRNKGNFPGRFSGRQFSNSRSEMNVSTLELGDSALYLCASSRQPRTGTMNTEAFFGQGTRLTVV.

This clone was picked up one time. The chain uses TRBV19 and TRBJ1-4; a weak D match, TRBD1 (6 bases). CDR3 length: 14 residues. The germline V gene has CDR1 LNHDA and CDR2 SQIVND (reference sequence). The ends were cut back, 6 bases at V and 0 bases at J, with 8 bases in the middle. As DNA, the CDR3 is TGTGCCAGTAGGGACAGAACAACTAATGAAAAACTGTTTTTT. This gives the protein CASRDRTTNEKLFF.

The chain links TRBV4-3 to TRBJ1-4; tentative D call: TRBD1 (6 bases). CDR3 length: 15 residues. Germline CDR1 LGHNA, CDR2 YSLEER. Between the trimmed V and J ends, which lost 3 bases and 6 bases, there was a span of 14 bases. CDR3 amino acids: CASSQNRALDEKLFF. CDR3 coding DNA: TGCGCCAGCAGCCAGAACAGGGCTTTGGATGAAAAACTGTTTTTT.

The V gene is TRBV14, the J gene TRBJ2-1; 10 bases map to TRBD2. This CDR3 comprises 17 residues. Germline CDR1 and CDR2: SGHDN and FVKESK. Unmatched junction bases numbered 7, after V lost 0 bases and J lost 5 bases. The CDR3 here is CASSQDLGTSVHNEQFF. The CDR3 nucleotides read TGTGCCAGCAGCCAAGATCTTGGGACTAGCGTGCACAATGAGCAGTTCTTC.

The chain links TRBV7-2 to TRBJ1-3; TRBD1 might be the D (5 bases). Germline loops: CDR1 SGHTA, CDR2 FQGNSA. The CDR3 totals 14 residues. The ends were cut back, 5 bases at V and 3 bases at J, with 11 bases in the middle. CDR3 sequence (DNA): TGTGCCAGCAGCCCCCGGGGACTTGGAAACACCATATATTTT. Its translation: CASSPRGLGNTIYF.

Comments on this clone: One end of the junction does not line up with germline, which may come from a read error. The CDR3 here is CASSLWTRSSEQYF. The CDR3 nucleotides are TGCGCCAGCAGCCTGTGGACTAGATCCTCCGAGCAGTACTTC. This chain joins TRBV5-1 and TRBJ2-7, with TRBD2 matching 7 bases. CDR1 is SGHRS and CDR2 is YFSETQ in the germline V gene. The length of the CDR3 is 14 residues.

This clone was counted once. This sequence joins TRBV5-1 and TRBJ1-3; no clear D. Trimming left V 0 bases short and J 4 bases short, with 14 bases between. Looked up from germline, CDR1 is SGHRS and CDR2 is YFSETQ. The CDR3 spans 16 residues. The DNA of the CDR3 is TGCGCCAGCAGCTTGGGTGTCGGGGTCGCCGGAAACACCATATATTTT. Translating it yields CASSLGVGVAGNTIYF.

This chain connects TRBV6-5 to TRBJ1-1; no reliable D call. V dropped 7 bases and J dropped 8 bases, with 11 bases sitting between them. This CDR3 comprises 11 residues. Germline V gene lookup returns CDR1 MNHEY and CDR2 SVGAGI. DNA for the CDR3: TGTGCCAGCATCCCGGGATCAGAAGCTTTCTTT. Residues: CASIPGSEAFF.

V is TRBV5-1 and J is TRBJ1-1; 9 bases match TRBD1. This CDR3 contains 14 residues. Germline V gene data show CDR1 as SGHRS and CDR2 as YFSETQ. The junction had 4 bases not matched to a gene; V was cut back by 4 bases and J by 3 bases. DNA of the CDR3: TGCGCCAGCAGCGTGGGACAGGGATACACTGAAGCTTTCTTT. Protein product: CASSVGQGYTEAFF. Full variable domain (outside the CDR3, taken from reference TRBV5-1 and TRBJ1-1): KAGVTQTPRYLIKTRGQQVTLSCSPISGHRSVSWYQQTPGQGLQFLFEYFSETQRNKGNFPGRFSGRQFSNSRSEMNVSTLELGDSALYLCASSVGQGYTEAFFGQGTRLTVV.

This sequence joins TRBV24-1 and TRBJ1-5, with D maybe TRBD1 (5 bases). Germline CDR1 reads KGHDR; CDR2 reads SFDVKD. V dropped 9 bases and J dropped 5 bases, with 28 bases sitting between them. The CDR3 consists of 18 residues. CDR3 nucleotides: TGTGCCACCCGTCAATCGGGGGGACGAGGGACCGAGTATCAGCCCCAGCATTTT. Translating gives CATRQSGGRGTEYQPQHF.

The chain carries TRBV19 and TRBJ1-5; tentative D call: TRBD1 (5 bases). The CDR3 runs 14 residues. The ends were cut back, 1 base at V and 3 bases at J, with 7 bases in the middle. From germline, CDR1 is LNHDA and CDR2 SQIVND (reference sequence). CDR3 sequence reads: CASSIGGYNQPQHF. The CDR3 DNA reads TGTGCCAGTAGTATAGGGGGCTACAATCAGCCCCAGCATTTT.

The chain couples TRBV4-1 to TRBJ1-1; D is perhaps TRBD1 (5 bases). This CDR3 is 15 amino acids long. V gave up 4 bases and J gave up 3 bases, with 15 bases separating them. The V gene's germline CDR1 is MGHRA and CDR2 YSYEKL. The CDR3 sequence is CASSRGGGADTEAFF. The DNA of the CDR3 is TGCGCCAGCAGCCGGGGTGGAGGGGCGGACACTGAAGCTTTCTTT.

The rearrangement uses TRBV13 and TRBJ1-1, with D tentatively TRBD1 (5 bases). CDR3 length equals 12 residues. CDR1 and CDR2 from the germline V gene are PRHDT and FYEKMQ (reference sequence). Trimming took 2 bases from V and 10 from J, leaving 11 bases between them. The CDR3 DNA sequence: TGTGCCAGCAGCTTACCGGGGGTCCGAGCTTTCTTT. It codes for CASSLPGVRAFF.

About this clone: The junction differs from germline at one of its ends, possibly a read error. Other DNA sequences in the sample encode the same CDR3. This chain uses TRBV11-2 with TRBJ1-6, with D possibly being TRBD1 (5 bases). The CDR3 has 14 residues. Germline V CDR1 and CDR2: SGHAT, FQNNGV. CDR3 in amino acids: CASSLQAGNSPLHF. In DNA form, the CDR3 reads TGTGCCAGTAGCTTACAGGCAGGCAATTCACCCCTCCACTTT.

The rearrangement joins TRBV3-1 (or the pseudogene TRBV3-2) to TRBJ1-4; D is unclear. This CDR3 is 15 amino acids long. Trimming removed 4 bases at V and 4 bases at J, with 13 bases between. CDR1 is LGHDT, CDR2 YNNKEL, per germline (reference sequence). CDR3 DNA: TGTGCCAGCAGCCGCTCTGTGAGGAGTAATGAAAAACTGTTTTTT. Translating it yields CASSRSVRSNEKLFF.

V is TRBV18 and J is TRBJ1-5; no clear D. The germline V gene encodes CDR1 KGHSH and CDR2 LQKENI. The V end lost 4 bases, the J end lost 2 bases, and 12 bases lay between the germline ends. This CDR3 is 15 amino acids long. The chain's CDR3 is CASSRLQVGNQPQHF. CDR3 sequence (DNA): TGTGCCAGCTCACGACTGCAAGTAGGCAATCAGCCCCAGCATTTT.

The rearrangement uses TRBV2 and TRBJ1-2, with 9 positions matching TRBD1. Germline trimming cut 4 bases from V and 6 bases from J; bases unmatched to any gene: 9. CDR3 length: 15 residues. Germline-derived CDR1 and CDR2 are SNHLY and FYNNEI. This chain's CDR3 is CASSATGGDSDGYTF. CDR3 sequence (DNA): TGTGCCAGCAGTGCCACAGGGGGCGATAGTGATGGCTACACCTTC.

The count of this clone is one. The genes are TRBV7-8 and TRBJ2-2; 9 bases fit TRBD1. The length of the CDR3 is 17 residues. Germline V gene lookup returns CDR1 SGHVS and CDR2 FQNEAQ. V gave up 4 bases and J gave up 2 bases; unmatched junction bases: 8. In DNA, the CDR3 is TGTGCCAGCAGCTGGAACGTGGACAGGGGAAACACCGGGGAGCTGTTTTTT. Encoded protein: CASSWNVDRGNTGELFF.

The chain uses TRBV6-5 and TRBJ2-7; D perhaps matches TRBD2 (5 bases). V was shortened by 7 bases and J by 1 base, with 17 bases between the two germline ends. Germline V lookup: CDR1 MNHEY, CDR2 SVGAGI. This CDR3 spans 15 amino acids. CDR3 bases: TGTGCCAGCAACCCGAGGGCTAGCTATTCCTACGAGCAGTACTTC. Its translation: CASNPRASYSYEQYF.

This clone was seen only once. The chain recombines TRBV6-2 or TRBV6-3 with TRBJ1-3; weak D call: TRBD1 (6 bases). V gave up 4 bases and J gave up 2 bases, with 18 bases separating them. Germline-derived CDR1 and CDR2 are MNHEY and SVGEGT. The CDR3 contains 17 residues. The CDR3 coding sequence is TGTGCCAGCAGTTCCCGGACAGCAGGGTCAACTGGAAACACCATATATTTT. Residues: CASSSRTAGSTGNTIYF.

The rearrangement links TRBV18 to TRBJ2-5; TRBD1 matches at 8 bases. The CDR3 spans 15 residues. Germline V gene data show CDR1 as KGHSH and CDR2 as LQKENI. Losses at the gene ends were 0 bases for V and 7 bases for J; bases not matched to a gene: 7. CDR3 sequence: CASSPPGQVDGTQYF. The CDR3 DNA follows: TGTGCCAGCTCACCACCGGGACAGGTGGACGGGACCCAGTACTTC.

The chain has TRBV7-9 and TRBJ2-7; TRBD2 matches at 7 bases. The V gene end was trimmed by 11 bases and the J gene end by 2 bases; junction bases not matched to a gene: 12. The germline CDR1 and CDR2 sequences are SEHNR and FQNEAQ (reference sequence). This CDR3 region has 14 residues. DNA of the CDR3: TGTGCCGGGATGGGGCGGGGGATACCCTACGAGCAGTACTTC. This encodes CAGMGRGIPYEQYF.